What follows are 4 T cell receptor beta chains derived from one specimen sequenced in a study of T cells in Graves' hyperthyroidism and ophthalmopathy. What was amplified from RNA transcripts were TCR beta CDR3 regions. TCR CDR3 regions were first amplified by RT-PCR with HTBI primers. TCRdb re-analysed the multiplex PCR reads in MiXCR, keeping a single row per CDR3 protein. The profile shows roughly 500,000 distinct CDR3 sequences, 35% to 50% of them singletons. The specimen sequenced was peripheral blood or thyroid tissue (not recorded which). These receptors originate from an adult woman with Graves' disease, either hyperthyroidism or ophthalmopathy (not recorded which).

This clonotype showed up many times. V usage is TRBV7-2 and J usage is TRBJ2-7; the D gene is possibly TRBD1 (6 bases). In germline, CDR1 is SGHTA, CDR2 FQGNSA. This CDR3 has 12 amino acids. V lost 1 base to trimming and J lost 8 bases, with 9 bases between them. For the CDR3, the DNA is TGTGCCAGCAGCTTAGACAGGGCACAGCAGTACTTC. This encodes CASSLDRAQQYF.

This clonotype was detected many times. The J gene is TRBJ2-7, the V gene TRBV7-8; TRBD1 is a possible D gene (5 bases). Germline CDR1 reads SGHVS; CDR2 reads FQNEAQ. This CDR3 is built from 18 residues. Trimming cost V 0 bases and J 5 bases, with 23 bases left between them. CDR3: CASSLAPFSDSFANEQYF. The CDR3 DNA sequence: TGTGCCAGCAGCTTAGCGCCCTTCTCTGACAGCTTCGCTAACGAGCAGTACTTC.

This clonotype was counted ten times or more. This chain connects TRBV7-2 to TRBJ1-1; D is possibly TRBD1 (5 bases). This CDR3 has 13 amino acids. The germline gives CDR1 SGHTA, CDR2 FQGNSA. V gave up 3 bases and J gave up 11 bases, with 16 bases separating them. In DNA form, the CDR3 reads TGTGCCAGCAGCTTGTTACGCGGGGGTGACGCTTTCTTT. Its protein is CASSLLRGGDAFF.

The chain uses TRBV7-2 and TRBJ1-2; the D gene is possibly TRBD1 (6 bases). Per the germline V gene, CDR1 is SGHTA and CDR2 is FQGNSA. Trimming shortened V by 6 bases and J by 7 bases, and 21 bases separated the two germline ends. The CDR3 sequence is 15 residues long. The CDR3 is CASSPRAGDKVGYTF. The CDR3 nucleotides read TGTGCCAGCAGTCCCAGAGCAGGGGACAAGGTTGGCTACACCTTC.